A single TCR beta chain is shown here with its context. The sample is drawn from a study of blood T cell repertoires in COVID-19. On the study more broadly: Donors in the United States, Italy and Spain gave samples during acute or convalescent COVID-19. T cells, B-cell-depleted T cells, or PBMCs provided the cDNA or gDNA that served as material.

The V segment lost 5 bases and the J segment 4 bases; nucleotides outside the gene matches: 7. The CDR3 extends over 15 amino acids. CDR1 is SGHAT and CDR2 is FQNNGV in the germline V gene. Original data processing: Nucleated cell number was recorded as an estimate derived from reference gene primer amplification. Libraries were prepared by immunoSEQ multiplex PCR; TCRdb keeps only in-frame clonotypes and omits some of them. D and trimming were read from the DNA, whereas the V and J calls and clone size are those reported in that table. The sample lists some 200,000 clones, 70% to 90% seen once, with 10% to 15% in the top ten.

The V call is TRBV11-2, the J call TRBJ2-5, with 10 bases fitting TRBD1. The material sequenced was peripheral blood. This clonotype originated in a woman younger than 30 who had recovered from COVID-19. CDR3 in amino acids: CASSRGQGGPETQYF. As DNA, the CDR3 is TGTGCCAGCAGCCGTGGACAGGGGGGTCCAGAGACCCAGTACTTC.